The T cell receptor (beta chain) under discussion was sequenced for a study of technical replicates of blood from a few donors. This CDR3 is 16 amino acids long. Germline V CDR1 and CDR2: MNHEY, SVGAGI. V gave up 4 bases and J gave up 5 bases; unmatched junction bases: 13. The table came from immunoSEQ multiplex PCR; TCRdb's copy has only in-frame clones and leaves some out. The profile shows 80,000 to 90,000 clones, approximately 94% of them singletons. The rearrangement joins TRBV6-5 to TRBJ1-2; 7 bases fit TRBD1. Source material: T cells isolated from PBMCs. The clonotype comes from a human donor in good health. The CDR3 loop reads CASSLSTGKNGYGYTF. CDR3 DNA: TGTGCCAGCAGTTTATCGACAGGGAAGAATGGATATGGCTACACCTTC.